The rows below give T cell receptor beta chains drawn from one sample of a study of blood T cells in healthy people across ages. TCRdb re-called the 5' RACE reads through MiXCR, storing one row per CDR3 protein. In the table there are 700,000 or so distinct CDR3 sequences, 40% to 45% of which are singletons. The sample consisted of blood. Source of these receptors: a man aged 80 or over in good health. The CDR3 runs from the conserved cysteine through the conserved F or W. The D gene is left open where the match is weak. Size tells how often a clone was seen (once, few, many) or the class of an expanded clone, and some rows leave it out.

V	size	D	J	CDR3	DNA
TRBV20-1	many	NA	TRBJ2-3	CSARRRPADTQYF	TGCAGTGCTAGGCGGAGGCCCGCAGATACGCAGTATTTT
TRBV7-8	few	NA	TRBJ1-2	CASSPIAGENYGYTF	TGTGCCAGCAGCCCAATCGCGGGGGAAAACTATGGCTACACCTTC
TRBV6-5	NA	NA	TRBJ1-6	CASRPGSSPLHF	TGTGCCAGCAGACCGGGTAGTTCACCCCTCCACTTT
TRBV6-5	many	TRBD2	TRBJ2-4	CASSYTSGVFGLTKNIQYF	TGTGCCAGCAGTTACACTAGCGGGGTATTTGGGCTGACCAAAAACATTCAGTACTTC
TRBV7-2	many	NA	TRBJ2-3	CASSPRGRRLNTDTQYF	TGTGCCAGCAGCCCGCGAGGCCGACGACTCAATACAGATACGCAGTATTTT
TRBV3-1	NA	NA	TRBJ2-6	CASSNSDSGANVLTF	TGTGCCAGCAGCAACAGTGACTCGGGGGCCAACGTCCTGACTTTC
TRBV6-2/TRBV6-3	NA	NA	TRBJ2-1	CASSSGQFSSYNEQFF	TGTGCCAGCAGCTCCGGACAGTTTAGCTCCTACAATGAGCAGTTCTTC
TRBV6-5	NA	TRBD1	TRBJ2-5	CASRVDRGLETQYF	TGTGCCAGCAGAGTCGACAGGGGGCTTGAGACCCAGTACTTC
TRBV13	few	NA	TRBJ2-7	CASSPIGGANYEQYF	TGTGCCAGCAGCCCCATCGGCGGGGCGAACTACGAGCAGTACTTC
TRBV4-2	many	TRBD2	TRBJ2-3	CASSQDSVVAGGADTQYF	TGTGCCAGCAGCCAAGATTCCGTGGTAGCGGGAGGGGCAGATACGCAGTATTTT
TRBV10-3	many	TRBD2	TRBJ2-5	CAISESIGLAGGETQYF	TGTGCCATCAGTGAGTCGATCGGTCTAGCGGGAGGAGAGACCCAGTACTTC
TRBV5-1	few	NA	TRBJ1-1	CASSLYLPGVNTEAFF	TGCGCCAGCAGCTTGTATTTGCCCGGGGTGAACACTGAAGCTTTCTTT
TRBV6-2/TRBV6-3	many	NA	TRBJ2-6	CASSYAVSGANVLTF	TGTGCCAGCAGTTATGCTGTCTCTGGGGCCAACGTCCTGACTTTC
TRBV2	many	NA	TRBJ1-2	CASSLQDYGYTF	TGTGCCAGCAGTTTACAGGACTATGGCTACACCTTC
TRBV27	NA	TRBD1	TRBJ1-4	CAGRRQGSNEKLFF	TGTGCCGGCAGAAGACAGGGTTCTAATGAAAAACTGTTTTTT
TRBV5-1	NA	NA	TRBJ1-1	CASSFRSGSNTEAFF	TGCGCCAGCAGCTTTCGCTCAGGCTCGAACACTGAAGCTTTCTTT